One and the same sample provided the 10 T cell receptor beta chains below, sequenced in a study of blood T cell repertoires in COVID-19. This table comes from immunoSEQ multiplex PCR, and its TCRdb copy is limited to in-frame clones, with some not included. Of about 140,000 clones in the sample, around 81% were seen once. Material: peripheral blood. All receptors derive from a woman aged 60-70 years with acute or convalescent COVID-19.

The sample holds one count of this clone. V and J are TRBV6-6 and TRBJ2-1, with 9 bases fitting TRBD2. The CDR3 is 16 amino acids. V was pared by 5 bases and J by 0 bases, with 5 bases of the junction left unmatched. Per the germline V gene, CDR1 is MNHNY and CDR2 is SVGAGI (reference sequence). CDR3 sequence reads: CASSQTTSGSYNEQFF. The CDR3 DNA follows: TGTGCCAGCAGTCAGACGACTAGCGGCTCCTACAATGAGCAGTTCTTC.

The DNA of the CDR3 is TGTGCCAGCATTCGATCACAGGTCACCTACGAGCAGTACTTC. It yields the protein CASIRSQVTYEQYF. The chain couples TRBV2 to TRBJ2-7, with D possibly matching TRBD1 (5 bases). The CDR3 contains 14 residues. The ends were cut back, 7 bases at V and 2 bases at J, with 15 bases in the middle. The V gene's germline CDR1 is SNHLY and CDR2 FYNNEI.

V and J are TRBV2 and TRBJ2-2; TRBD1 matches 7 bases. Germline CDR1 is SNHLY and CDR2 is FYNNEI. The CDR3 runs to 14 residues. V lost 10 bases to trimming and J lost 1 base; unmatched junction nucleotides: 6. DNA of the CDR3: TGTGCCACTAAACAGGGGAGGAACACCGGGGAGCTGTTTTTT. This sequence encodes CATKQGRNTGELFF.

This rearrangement joins TRBV28 to TRBJ2-7; the D is unclear. V was cut by 3 bases and J by 6 bases, with 12 bases left in between. The germline V gene has CDR1 MDHEN and CDR2 SYDVKM. CDR3 size: 13 residues. The CDR3 region is CASSFLAPSEQYF. CDR3 DNA sequence: TGTGCCAGCAGTTTTCTGGCCCCCAGCGAGCAGTACTTC. The full variable domain, completed using reference TRBV28 and TRBJ2-7, is DVKVTQSSRYLVKRTGEKVFLECVQDMDHENMFWYRQDPGLGLRLIYFSYDVKMKEKGDIPEGYSVSREKKERFSLILESASTNQTSMYLCASSFLAPSEQYFGPGTRLTVT.

The gene calls are TRBV5-4 and TRBJ1-3, with D maybe TRBD1 (6 bases). Germline V lookup: CDR1 SGHNT, CDR2 YYREEE (reference sequence). V was trimmed by 6 bases and J by 0 bases, leaving 16 bases between them. This CDR3 contains 16 residues. The CDR3 protein is CASTTGGTPSGNTIYF. For the CDR3, the DNA is TGTGCCAGCACCACGGGGGGGACACCCTCTGGAAACACCATATATTTT.

This chain joins TRBV21-1 and TRBJ2-5; the D segment call TRBD2 is taken from the table without a DNA check. TRBV21-1 is a pseudogene segment. The length of the CDR3 is 15 residues. CDR3 loop: CASSPFLAVQETQYF. Here the CDR3 DNA reads TGTGCCAGCAGCCCCTTCTTAGCAGTACAAGAGACCCAGTACTTC.

V is TRBV30 and J is TRBJ2-7; TRBD2 matches 8 bases. Germline V gene data show CDR1 as GTSNPN and CDR2 as SVGIG (reference sequence). Losses at the gene ends were 5 bases for V and 4 bases for J; bases not matched to a gene: 13. The CDR3 runs 15 residues. The CDR3, as DNA: TGTGCCTGGTCCGGGTCGAGCGGGAGTGGTTACGAGCAGTACTTC. It translates to CAWSGSSGSGYEQYF.

This chain joins TRBV28 and TRBJ2-7; D is unresolved. Germline CDR1 MDHEN, CDR2 SYDVKM. V lost 2 bases, J lost 3 bases, and 14 bases lay in between. The CDR3 spans 15 residues. CDR3 region: CASSLPSRLSYEQYF. The CDR3 DNA is TGTGCCAGCAGTTTACCGAGCCGACTCAGCTACGAGCAGTACTTC.

With respect to this clone: An end of the junction differs from the germline gene, which may be a read error. The chain has TRBV6-1 and TRBJ2-1; 11 bases map to TRBD2. This CDR3 is 17 amino acids long. Germline CDR1 is MNHNS and CDR2 is SASEGT. CDR3 sequence: CASRDSGREGAYNEQFF. The CDR3 DNA is TGTGCCAGCCGTGATAGCGGGAGGGAAGGGGCCTACAATGAGCAGTTCTTC.

The chain couples TRBV5-1 to TRBJ2-5; 7 bases map to TRBD1. The trim removed 4 bases at V and 4 bases at J, leaving 13 bases unmatched. The germline V gene encodes CDR1 SGHRS and CDR2 YFSETQ. This CDR3 contains 16 residues. CDR3 sequence (DNA): TGCGCCAGCAGCATCCACACAGGGGACAGAGGAGAGACCCAGTACTTC. This encodes CASSIHTGDRGETQYF.